This entry describes one T cell receptor (beta chain). Ages ranged from roughly 18 to 100 years, with residence in around 24 US areas. Membership in each cohort depended on participant-reported clinical history. This record comes from a study of blood T cell repertoires in COVID-19. About the study: In each case, the material was cDNA or gDNA derived from T cells, B-cell-depleted T cells, or PBMCs.

Method: immunoSEQ multiplex PCR; TCRdb's copy keeps in-frame clones and lacks some. The sample holds approximately 200,000 clones, 70% to 85% seen once. CDR3 length: 13 amino acids. Germline V gene lookup returns CDR1 SGHRS and CDR2 YFSETQ. V was shortened by 4 bases and J by 10 bases, with 17 bases between the two germline ends. This chain connects TRBV5-1 to TRBJ1-1; D perhaps matches TRBD1 (5 bases). What was sequenced was PBMCs or T cells enriched from blood (not recorded which). This receptor was obtained from a young woman who had recovered from COVID-19. CDR3 sequence: CASSPHGGEGAFF. The CDR3 region has the DNA TGCGCCAGCAGCCCCCACGGGGGGGAAGGAGCTTTCTTT. The entire variable domain, with the rest obtained from reference TRBV5-1 and TRBJ1-1, is as follows: KAGVTQTPRYLIKTRGQQVTLSCSPISGHRSVSWYQQTPGQGLQFLFEYFSETQRNKGNFPGRFSGRQFSNSRSEMNVSTLELGDSALYLCASSPHGGEGAFFGQGTRLTVV.